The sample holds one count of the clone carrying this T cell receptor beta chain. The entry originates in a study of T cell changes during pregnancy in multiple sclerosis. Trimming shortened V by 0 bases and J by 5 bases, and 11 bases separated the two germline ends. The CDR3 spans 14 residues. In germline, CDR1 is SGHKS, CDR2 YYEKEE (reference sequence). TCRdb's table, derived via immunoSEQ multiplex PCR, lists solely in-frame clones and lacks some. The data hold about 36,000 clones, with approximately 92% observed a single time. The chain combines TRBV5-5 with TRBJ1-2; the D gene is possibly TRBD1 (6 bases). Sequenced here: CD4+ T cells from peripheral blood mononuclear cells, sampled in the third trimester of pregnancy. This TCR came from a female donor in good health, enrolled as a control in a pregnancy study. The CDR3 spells CASSLAQGIYGYTF. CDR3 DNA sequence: TGTGCCAGCAGCTTGGCCCAGGGGATATATGGCTACACCTTC.